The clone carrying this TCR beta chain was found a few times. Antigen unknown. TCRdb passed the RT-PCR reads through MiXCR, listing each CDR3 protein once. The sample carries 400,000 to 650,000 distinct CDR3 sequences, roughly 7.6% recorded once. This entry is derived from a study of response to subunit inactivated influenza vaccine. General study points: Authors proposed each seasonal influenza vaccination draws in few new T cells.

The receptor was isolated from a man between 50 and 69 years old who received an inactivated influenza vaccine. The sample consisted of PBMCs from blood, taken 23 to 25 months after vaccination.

As DNA, the CDR3 is TGTGCCACCGGCCGGGCCGGTGGGAAGCAGCCCCAGCATTTT. Translated, it gives CATGRAGGKQPQHF. The chain employs TRBV6-1 and TRBJ1-5, with no clear D. Germline V lookup: CDR1 MNHNS, CDR2 SASEGT. The V and J ends lost 10 bases and 7 bases respectively, with 20 bases between them. This CDR3 region has 14 residues.